This entry lists 25 T cell receptor beta chains sequenced from one sample in a study of T cells after yellow fever vaccination. From the 5' RACE reads, TCRdb called clonotypes with MiXCR, one entry per CDR3 protein. The table lists around 300,000 distinct CDR3 sequences, approximately 4% of them singletons. The starting material was PBMCs, obtained 5 days after the yellow fever booster vaccination. The receptors derive from a young man who received the YFV17D yellow fever vaccine.

In this sample, this clonotype turned up a few times. The rearrangement joins TRBV2 to TRBJ1-2; 7 bases are shared with TRBD1. Trimming took 5 bases from V and 2 from J; bases not matched to a gene: 5. From germline, CDR1 is SNHLY and CDR2 FYNNEI. The length of the CDR3 is 14 residues. CDR3 protein: CASSLLQGNYGYTF. The CDR3 DNA is TGTGCCAGCAGTTTACTACAGGGGAACTATGGCTACACCTTC.

The J gene is TRBJ2-5, the V gene TRBV12-5; the D is unclear. This CDR3 is 14 amino acids long. Trimming took off 1 base at V and 6 bases at J, with 12 bases between the two ends. Germline CDR1 reads LGHNT; CDR2 reads FRNRAP. The CDR3 DNA reads TGTGCTAGTGGTTTGGACGGCCGCTTGAAGACCCAGTACTTC. Protein sequence: CASGLDGRLKTQYF.

This clonotype was counted only a few times. The CDR3 spells CASSLAGQGITEAFF. For the CDR3, the DNA is TGTGCCAGCAGCTTAGCGGGACAGGGGATCACTGAAGCTTTCTTT. The chain couples TRBV7-8 to TRBJ1-1, with TRBD1 matching 10 bases. The length of the CDR3 is 15 residues. Unmatched junction bases numbered 2, after V lost 0 bases and J lost 4 bases. Germline lookup yields CDR1 SGHVS and CDR2 FQNEAQ.

This clonotype occurred a few times. The chain couples TRBV20-1 to TRBJ1-5, with D uncertain. Trimming took 2 bases from V and 6 from J, leaving 11 bases between them. The CDR3 is 13 amino acids. Germline CDR1 is DFQATT and CDR2 is SNEGSKA (reference sequence). This CDR3 reads CSARIAVAQPQHF. CDR3 sequence (DNA): TGCAGTGCTAGAATTGCCGTGGCTCAGCCCCAGCATTTT.

This chain links TRBV5-6 with TRBJ1-6, with D uncertain. Trimming removed 5 bases at V and 7 bases at J, with 13 bases between. There are 14 residues in the CDR3. Germline values: CDR1 SGHDT, CDR2 YYEEEE. Here the CDR3 reads CASSTRRNNSPLHF. The CDR3 DNA is TGTGCCAGCAGTACCCGACGGAACAATTCACCCCTCCACTTT.

This clonotype occurred many times. The chain combines TRBV5-6 with TRBJ2-7, with D possibly matching TRBD1 (6 bases). The ends were cut back, 1 base at V and 2 bases at J, with 10 bases in the middle. CDR1 and CDR2 from the germline V gene are SGHDT and YYEEEE. The CDR3 runs 14 residues. The CDR3 spells CASSLTGRTYEQYV. In nucleotides, the CDR3 is TGTGCCAGCAGCTTGACAGGGCGAACCTACGAGCAGTACGTC.

Many counts were recorded for this clonotype. V and J are TRBV6-5 and TRBJ1-5; D may be TRBD1 (6 bases). The V gene lost 0 bases and the J gene lost 1 base, with 13 bases spanning the gap. CDR3 length equals 17 residues. CDR1 is MNHEY, CDR2 SVGAGI, per germline. The CDR3 region has the DNA TGTGCCAGCAGTTACTCGGGGGGCCCGGGGAGCAATCAGCCCCAGCATTTT. This translates into CASSYSGGPGSNQPQHF.

Many counts were recorded for this clonotype. The V call is TRBV5-1, the J call TRBJ2-4, with D perhaps assigned TRBD1 or TRBD2 (5 bases each). The CDR3 consists of 16 residues. The V gene's germline CDR1 is SGHRS and CDR2 YFSETQ. V was clipped by 4 bases and J by 1 base, with 15 bases between them. The CDR3 region is CASSRDPGGAKNIQYF. CDR3 DNA: TGCGCCAGCAGCCGGGACCCGGGCGGGGCCAAAAACATTCAGTACTTC.

The V and J genes are TRBV6-6 and TRBJ2-7, with a weak D call TRBD1 (6 bases). This CDR3 contains 14 residues. The germline gives CDR1 MNHNY, CDR2 SVGAGI (reference sequence). Deletions cut 7 bases from V and 1 base from J, with 14 bases between. CDR3 sequence: CASTWGQASYEQYF. In nucleotides, the CDR3 is TGTGCCAGCACTTGGGGACAAGCGTCCTACGAGCAGTACTTC.

The sample holds a few counts of this clonotype. The V call is TRBV5-4, the J call TRBJ2-3; 7 positions agree with TRBD2. CDR3 length: 13 residues. The germline CDR1 and CDR2 sequences are SGHNT and YYREEE (reference sequence). J was trimmed by 11 bases and V by 0 bases; bases with no gene match: 6. CDR3 sequence (DNA): TGTGCCAGCAGCTTGGACGGACTAGGACGGCAGTATTTT. Amino acid sequence: CASSLDGLGRQYF.

Many counts were recorded for this clonotype. This chain links TRBV20-1 with TRBJ2-3; D unclear. The V and J ends lost 6 bases and 0 bases respectively, with 7 bases between them. The CDR3 loop spans 12 amino acids. Germline lookup yields CDR1 DFQATT and CDR2 SNEGSKA (reference sequence). CDR3 residues: CSAALSTDTQYF. The DNA for the CDR3 is TGCAGTGCGGCCCTTAGCACAGATACGCAGTATTTT.

The sample holds a few counts of this clonotype. The chain combines TRBV4-1 with TRBJ2-7; TRBD1 aligns across 9 bases. V lost 8 bases to trimming and J lost 7 bases; unmatched junction nucleotides: 9. Per the germline V gene, CDR1 is MGHRA and CDR2 is YSYEKL. CDR3 length: 13 amino acids. CDR3 DNA: TGCGCCAGCGGCGGATCGACAGGGGGTGAGCAGTACTTC. This encodes CASGGSTGGEQYF.

This clonotype appeared a few times. The rearrangement links TRBV28 to TRBJ1-5; D gene uncertain. The V gene lost 5 bases and the J gene lost 7 bases, with 9 bases spanning the gap. The CDR3 length is 12 residues. The germline V gene has CDR1 MDHEN and CDR2 SYDVKM. The CDR3 nucleotides read TGTGCCAGCAGTACTTATTGGCAGCCCCAGCATTTT. Its protein product is CASSTYWQPQHF. The full variable domain, rest sourced from reference TRBV28 and TRBJ1-5, is DVKVTQSSRYLVKRTGEKVFLECVQDMDHENMFWYRQDPGLGLRLIYFSYDVKMKEKGDIPEGYSVSREKKERFSLILESASTNQTSMYLCASSTYWQPQHFGDGTRLSIL.

The sample holds a few counts of this clonotype. The V call is TRBV5-4, the J call TRBJ2-7; D is perhaps TRBD2 (5 bases). The germline gives CDR1 SGHNT, CDR2 YYREEE (reference sequence). The CDR3 runs to 15 residues. Trimming took 4 bases from V and 5 from J, leaving 19 bases between them. The CDR3 region is CASSPGKGRSHEQYF. DNA of the CDR3: TGTGCCAGCAGCCCGGGAAAGGGAAGATCGCACGAGCAGTACTTC.

V and J are TRBV12-3 or TRBV12-4 and TRBJ2-7; the D call may be TRBD1 or TRBD2 (5 bases each). The CDR3 runs to 13 residues. V dropped 3 bases and J dropped 3 bases, with 9 bases sitting between them. CDR3 protein: CASSFGTSYEQYF. Here the CDR3 DNA reads TGTGCCAGCAGTTTTGGGACGAGCTACGAGCAGTACTTC.

The chain recombines TRBV20-1 with TRBJ2-4; D is uncertain. V was cut by 7 bases and J by 7 bases, with 11 bases left in between. Germline V gene lookup returns CDR1 DFQATT and CDR2 SNEGSKA (reference sequence). This CDR3 comprises 11 residues. The CDR3 DNA follows: TGCAGTGTTTATTCCAGTAACATTCAGTACTTC. This codes for CSVYSSNIQYF.

In DNA, the CDR3 is TGTGCCAGCAGACTTCTCCGGAGTCTAGAGACCCAGTACTTC. Its protein is CASRLLRSLETQYF. V is TRBV2 and J is TRBJ2-5; no clear D. The V end was cut by 6 bases, the J end by 4 bases, with 15 bases between. The germline gives CDR1 SNHLY, CDR2 FYNNEI. The CDR3 covers 14 residues.

This clonotype was found many times. This rearrangement joins TRBV5-4 to TRBJ2-1; TRBD1 agrees at 7 bases. The CDR3 contains 14 residues. The trim removed 4 bases at V and 4 bases at J, leaving 5 bases unmatched. Germline CDR1 reads SGHNT; CDR2 reads YYREEE (reference sequence). The CDR3 DNA reads TGTGCCAGCAGCCCCCGGGACAGTTACAATGAGCAGTTCTTC. It is translated as CASSPRDSYNEQFF. The full variable domain, its missing parts supplied by reference TRBV5-4 and TRBJ2-1, is ETGVTQSPTHLIKTRGQQVTLRCSSQSGHNTVSWYQQALGQGPQFIFQYYREEENGRGNFPPRFSGLQFPNYSSELNVNALELDDSALYLCASSPRDSYNEQFFGPGTRLTVL.

The rearrangement links TRBV7-9 to TRBJ1-2; the D gene is possibly TRBD1 (5 bases). From germline, CDR1 is SEHNR and CDR2 FQNEAQ (reference sequence). The V gene lost 4 bases and the J gene lost 7 bases, with 10 bases spanning the gap. CDR3 length: 12 amino acids. As DNA, the CDR3 is TGTGCCAGCAGCTCCGGGGGGTCTGGCTACACCTTC. Translating it yields CASSSGGSGYTF.

The sample holds many counts of this clonotype. This chain connects TRBV5-1 to TRBJ2-1; TRBD2 aligns across 8 bases. This CDR3 spans 14 amino acids. Trimming at V came to 2 bases and at J to 7 bases, leaving 5 bases not matched to a gene. Per the germline V gene, CDR1 is SGHRS and CDR2 is YFSETQ. CDR3 sequence reads: CASSFRGGLNEQFF. CDR3 in DNA: TGCGCCAGCAGCTTTCGGGGGGGCCTGAATGAGCAGTTCTTC.

This clonotype was observed a handful of times. The rearrangement uses TRBV7-9 and TRBJ1-1, with D uncertain. This CDR3 comprises 11 residues. CDR1 SEHNR and CDR2 FQNEAQ come from the germline V gene (reference sequence). Trimming left V 3 bases short and J 7 bases short, with 6 bases between. This CDR3 is CASSLSGEAFF. The CDR3 DNA follows: TGTGCCAGCAGCTTGAGTGGTGAAGCTTTCTTT.

This clonotype was recorded many times. The chain joins TRBV23-1 to TRBJ1-4; 7 bases are shared with TRBD1. TRBV23-1 qualifies as an ORF whose function is uncertain. V was pared by 4 bases and J by 10 bases, with 18 bases of the junction left unmatched. The CDR3 spans 17 residues. CDR3 in amino acids: CASSPARKGQGDGKLFF. CDR3 bases: TGCGCCAGCAGTCCCGCCCGAAAGGGGCAGGGGGACGGAAAACTGTTTTTT.

This clonotype was observed many times. The chain recombines TRBV12-3 or TRBV12-4 with TRBJ2-5, with 9 bases fitting TRBD2. With V trimmed by 1 base and J by 10 bases, 4 bases remained unmatched. CDR3 length: 13 amino acids. The CDR3 bases are TGTGCCAGCAGTTTAGTTCTAGCGGGGAGCCAGTACTTC. This codes for CASSLVLAGSQYF.

This clonotype has more than one count but fewer than ten. The chain uses TRBV6-5 and TRBJ2-7; D could derive from TRBD1 or TRBD2 (5 bases each). Per the germline V gene, CDR1 is MNHEY and CDR2 is SVGAGI. The V end lost 6 bases, the J end lost 1 base, and 16 bases lay between the germline ends. The CDR3 has 15 amino acids. The CDR3 spells CASSRGSWGSYEQYV. The CDR3 DNA sequence: TGTGCCAGCAGCCGAGGGTCCTGGGGGTCCTACGAGCAGTACGTC.

The genes are TRBV29-1 and TRBJ1-2; D unclear. The V gene lost 4 bases and the J gene lost 3 bases, with 12 bases spanning the gap. CDR1 and CDR2 from the germline V gene are SQVTM and ANQGSEA. This CDR3 contains 13 residues. CDR3 in amino acids: CSVASGLDYGYTF. In nucleotides, the CDR3 is TGCAGCGTTGCTAGTGGGCTTGACTATGGCTACACCTTC. Combining the CDR3 with reference TRBV29-1 and TRBJ1-2 gives the whole variable domain SAVISQKPSRDICQRGTSLTIQCQVDSQVTMMFWYRQQPGQSLTLIATANQGSEATYESGFVIDKFPISRPNLTFSTLTVSNMSPEDSSIYLCSVASGLDYGYTFGSGTRLTVV.